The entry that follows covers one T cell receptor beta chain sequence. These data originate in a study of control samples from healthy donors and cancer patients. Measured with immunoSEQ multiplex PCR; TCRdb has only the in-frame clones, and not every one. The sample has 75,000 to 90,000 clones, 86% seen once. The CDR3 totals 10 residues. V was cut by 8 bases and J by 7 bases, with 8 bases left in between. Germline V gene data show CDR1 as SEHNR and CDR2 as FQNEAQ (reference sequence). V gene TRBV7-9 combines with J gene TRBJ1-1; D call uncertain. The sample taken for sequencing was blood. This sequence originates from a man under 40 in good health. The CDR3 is CASGPNEAFF. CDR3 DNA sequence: TGTGCCAGCGGTCCTAATGAAGCTTTCTTT.